Below, 7 T cell receptor beta chains from the same sample are listed, as sequenced in a study of Ad26.COV2.S vaccination and SARS-CoV-2 variants. Clones were read by immunoSEQ multiplex PCR, and TCRdb kept only the in-frame ones, dropping some. The sample has approximately 420,000 clones; more than 75% are singletons. Treatment defined: roughly 19 received Ad26.COV2.S at low or high dose, single or two shots; roughly five received placebo; per-sample allocation not given. At day 63 after the first vaccine or placebo injection, samples were drawn. This material consisted of peripheral blood, taken in a trial of Ad26.COV2.S vaccine versus placebo. The receptors come from a person aged 18 to 65 who received the Ad26.COV2.S COVID-19 vaccine or a placebo.

The rearrangement links TRBV29-1 to TRBJ2-7, with D possibly being TRBD1 or TRBD2 (5 bases each). The germline V gene encodes CDR1 SQVTM and CDR2 ANQGSEA. Trimming pared 6 bases from V and 4 bases from J, leaving 10 bases between. The CDR3 consists of 11 residues. CDR3 DNA: TGCAGCGTAGGGGAGACGTACGAGCAGTACTTC. Its protein product is CSVGETYEQYF.

The chain uses TRBV6-4 and TRBJ2-7; no definite D call. Germline V lookup: CDR1 MRHNA, CDR2 SNTAGT. The germline V and J ends were trimmed by 3 bases and 4 bases, with 4 bases remaining between them. The CDR3 covers 11 residues. The CDR3 DNA sequence: TGTGCCAGCAGTGATGGGTACGAGCAGTACTTC. Protein: CASSDGYEQYF.

This clone appeared a single time. This sequence joins TRBV27 and TRBJ2-7; no definite D call. CDR1 MNHEY and CDR2 SMNVEV come from the germline V gene (reference sequence). V was pared by 5 bases and J by 4 bases, with 12 bases between. This CDR3 contains 13 residues. CDR3 region: CASSPGSRYEQYF. For the CDR3, the DNA is TGTGCCAGCAGTCCTGGGTCGAGATACGAGCAGTACTTC.

The table lists this clone with a count of one. V gene TRBV7-2 combines with J gene TRBJ2-5; D uncertain. The V and J ends lost 2 bases and 4 bases respectively, with 14 bases between them. The germline V gene has CDR1 SGHTA and CDR2 FQGNSA. The CDR3 consists of 15 residues. CDR3: CASSLLQQGSETQYF. The CDR3 DNA reads as TGTGCCAGCAGCTTATTACAACAAGGTTCAGAGACCCAGTACTTC. Complete variable domain (other parts from reference TRBV7-2 and TRBJ2-5): GAGVSQSPSNKVTEKGKDVELRCDPISGHTALYWYRQSLGQGLEFLIYFQGNSAPDKSGLPSDRFSAERTGGSVSTLTIQRTQQEDSAVYLCASSLLQQGSETQYFGPGTRLLVL.

The rearrangement joins TRBV27 to TRBJ1-4; TRBD1 might be the D (5 bases). CDR3 length: 17 residues. Germline V gene lookup returns CDR1 MNHEY and CDR2 SMNVEV (reference sequence). V shed 7 bases and J shed 5 bases, with 23 bases lying between them. Here the CDR3 reads CASTHSGAEFRNEKLFF. The CDR3 DNA reads as TGTGCCAGCACTCATTCTGGGGCCGAATTTCGGAATGAAAAACTGTTTTTT.

This rearrangement joins TRBV5-1 to TRBJ1-2; D is ambiguous. The V end was cut by 0 bases, the J end by 0 bases, with 3 bases between. The germline V gene encodes CDR1 SGHRS and CDR2 YFSETQ. The CDR3 is made up of 13 amino acids. CDR3 in DNA: TGCGCCAGCAGCTTGGCCCCTAACTATGGCTACACCTTC. It encodes CASSLAPNYGYTF.

The rearrangement links TRBV3-1 (or the pseudogene TRBV3-2) to TRBJ2-1; 9 bases line up with TRBD1. This CDR3 is 13 amino acids long. The germline V gene encodes CDR1 LGHDT and CDR2 YNNKEL (reference sequence). Trimming at V came to 10 bases and at J to 2 bases, leaving 3 bases not matched to a gene. In DNA, the CDR3 is TGTGCCACCCGGACAGGGGCCTACAATGAGCAGTTCTTC. This gives the protein CATRTGAYNEQFF.